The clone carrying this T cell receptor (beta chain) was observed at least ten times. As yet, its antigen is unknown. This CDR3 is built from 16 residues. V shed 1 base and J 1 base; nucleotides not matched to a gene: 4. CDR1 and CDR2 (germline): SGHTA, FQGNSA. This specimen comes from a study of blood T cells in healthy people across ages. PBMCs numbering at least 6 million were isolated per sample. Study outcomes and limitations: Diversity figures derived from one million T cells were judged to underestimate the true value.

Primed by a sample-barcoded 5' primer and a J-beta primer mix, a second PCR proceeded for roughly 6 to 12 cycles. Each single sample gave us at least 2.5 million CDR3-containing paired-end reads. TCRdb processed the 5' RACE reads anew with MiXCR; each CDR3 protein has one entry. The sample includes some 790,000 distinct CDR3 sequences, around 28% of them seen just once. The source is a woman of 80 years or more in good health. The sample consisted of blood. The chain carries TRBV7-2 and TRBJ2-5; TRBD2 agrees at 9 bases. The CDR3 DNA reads TGTGCCAGCAGCTTAGTGGTAGCGGGGGCCCAAGAGACCCAGTACTTC. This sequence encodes CASSLVVAGAQETQYF.